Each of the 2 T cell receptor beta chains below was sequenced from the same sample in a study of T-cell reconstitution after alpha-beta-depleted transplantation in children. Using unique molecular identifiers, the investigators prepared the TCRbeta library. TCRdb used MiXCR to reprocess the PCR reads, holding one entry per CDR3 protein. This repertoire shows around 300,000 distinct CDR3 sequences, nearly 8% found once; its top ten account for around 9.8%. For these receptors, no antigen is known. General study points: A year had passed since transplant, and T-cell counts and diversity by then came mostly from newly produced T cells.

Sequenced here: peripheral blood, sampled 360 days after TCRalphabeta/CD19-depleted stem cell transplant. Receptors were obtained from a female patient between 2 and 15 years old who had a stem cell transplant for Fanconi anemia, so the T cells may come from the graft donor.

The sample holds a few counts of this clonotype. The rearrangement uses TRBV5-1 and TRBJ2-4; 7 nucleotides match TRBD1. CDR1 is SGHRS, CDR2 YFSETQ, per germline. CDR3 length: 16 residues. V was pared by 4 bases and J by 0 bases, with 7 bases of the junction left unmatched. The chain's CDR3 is CASSPGQRLAKNIQYF. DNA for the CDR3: TGCGCCAGCAGCCCGGGACAGCGGCTAGCCAAAAACATTCAGTACTTC.

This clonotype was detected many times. CDR3 bases: TGTGCCAGCAGTGAAGACAGGGGGCAAACAGATACGCAGTATTTT. This encodes CASSEDRGQTDTQYF. The chain uses TRBV12-3 or TRBV12-4 and TRBJ2-3; TRBD1 agrees at 10 bases. The junction had 5 bases not matched to a gene; V was cut back by 5 bases and J by 3 bases. This CDR3 region has 15 residues.